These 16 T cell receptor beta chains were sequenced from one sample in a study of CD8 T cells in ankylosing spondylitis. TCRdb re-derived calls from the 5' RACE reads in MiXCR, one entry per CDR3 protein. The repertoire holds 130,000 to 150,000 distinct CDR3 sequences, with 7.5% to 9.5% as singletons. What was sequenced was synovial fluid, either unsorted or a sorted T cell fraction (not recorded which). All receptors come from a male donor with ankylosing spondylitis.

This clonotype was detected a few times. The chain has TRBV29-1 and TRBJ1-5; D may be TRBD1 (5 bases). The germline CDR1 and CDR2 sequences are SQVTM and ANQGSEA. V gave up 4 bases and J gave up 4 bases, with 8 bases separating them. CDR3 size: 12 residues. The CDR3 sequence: CSVGWGNQPQHF. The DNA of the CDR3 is TGCAGCGTTGGGTGGGGGAATCAGCCCCAGCATTTT.

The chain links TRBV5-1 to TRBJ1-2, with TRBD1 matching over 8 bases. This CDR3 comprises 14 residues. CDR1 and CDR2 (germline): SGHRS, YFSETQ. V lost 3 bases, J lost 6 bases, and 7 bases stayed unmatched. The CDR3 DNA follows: TGCGCCAGCAGCTCCGGACAGGGCACCCATGGCTACACCTTC. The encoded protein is CASSSGQGTHGYTF.

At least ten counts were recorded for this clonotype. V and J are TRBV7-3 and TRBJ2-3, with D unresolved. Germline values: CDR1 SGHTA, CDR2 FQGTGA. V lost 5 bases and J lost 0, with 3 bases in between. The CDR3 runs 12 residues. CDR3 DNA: TGTGCCAGCAGCCTTAGCACAGATACGCAGTATTTT. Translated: CASSLSTDTQYF. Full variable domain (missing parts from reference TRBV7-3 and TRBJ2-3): GAGVSQTPSNKVTEKGKYVELRCDPISGHTALYWYRQSLGQGPEFLIYFQGTGAADDSGLPNDRFFAVRPEGSVSTLKIQRTERGDSAVYLCASSLSTDTQYFGPGTRLTVL.

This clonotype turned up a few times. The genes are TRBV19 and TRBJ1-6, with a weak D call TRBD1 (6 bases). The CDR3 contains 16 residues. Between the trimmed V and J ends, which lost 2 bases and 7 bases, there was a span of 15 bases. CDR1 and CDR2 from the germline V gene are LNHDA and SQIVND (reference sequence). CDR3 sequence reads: CASSILGGPTNSPLHF. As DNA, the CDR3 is TGTGCCAGTAGTATACTAGGGGGACCGACGAATTCACCCCTCCACTTT.

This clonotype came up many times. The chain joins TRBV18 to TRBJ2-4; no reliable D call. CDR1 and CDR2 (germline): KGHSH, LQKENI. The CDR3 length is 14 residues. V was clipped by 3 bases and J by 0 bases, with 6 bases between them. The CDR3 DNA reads TGTGCCAGCTCACCCCAATTAGCCAAAAACATTCAGTACTTC. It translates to CASSPQLAKNIQYF. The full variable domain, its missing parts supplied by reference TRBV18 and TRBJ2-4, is NAGVMQNPRHLVRRRGQEARLRCSPMKGHSHVYWYRQLPEEGLKFMVYLQKENIIDESGMPKERFSAEFPKEGPSILRIQQVVRGDSAAYFCASSPQLAKNIQYFGAGTRLSVL.

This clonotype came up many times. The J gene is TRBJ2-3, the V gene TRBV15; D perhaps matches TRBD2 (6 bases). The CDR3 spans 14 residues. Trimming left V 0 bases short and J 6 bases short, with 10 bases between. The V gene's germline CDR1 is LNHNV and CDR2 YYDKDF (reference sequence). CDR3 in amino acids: CATSRELARDTQYF. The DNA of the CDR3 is TGTGCCACCAGCAGAGAACTAGCAAGGGATACGCAGTATTTT.

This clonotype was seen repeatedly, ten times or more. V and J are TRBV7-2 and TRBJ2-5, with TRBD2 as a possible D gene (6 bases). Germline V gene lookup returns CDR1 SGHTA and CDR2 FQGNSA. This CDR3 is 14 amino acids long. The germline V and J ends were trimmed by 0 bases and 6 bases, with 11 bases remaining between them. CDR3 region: CASSLALGGQTQYF. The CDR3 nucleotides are TGTGCCAGCAGCTTAGCCCTGGGGGGTCAGACCCAGTACTTC.

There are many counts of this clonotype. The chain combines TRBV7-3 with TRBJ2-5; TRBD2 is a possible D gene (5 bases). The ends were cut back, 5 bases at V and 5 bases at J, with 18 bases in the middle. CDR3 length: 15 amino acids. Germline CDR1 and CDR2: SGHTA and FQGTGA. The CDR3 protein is CASSPHQRGAETQYF. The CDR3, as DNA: TGTGCCAGCAGCCCGCACCAACGGGGAGCGGAGACCCAGTACTTC.

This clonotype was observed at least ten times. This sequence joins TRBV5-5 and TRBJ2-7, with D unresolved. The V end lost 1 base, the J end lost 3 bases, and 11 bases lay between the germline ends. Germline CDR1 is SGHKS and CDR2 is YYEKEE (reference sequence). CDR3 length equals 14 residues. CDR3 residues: CASSLQARIYEQYF. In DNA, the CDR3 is TGTGCCAGCAGCTTGCAGGCGAGAATCTACGAGCAGTACTTC. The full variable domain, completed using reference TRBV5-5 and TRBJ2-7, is DAGVTQSPTHLIKTRGQQVTLRCSPISGHKSVSWYQQVLGQGPQFIFQYYEKEERGRGNFPDRFSARQFPNYSSELNVNALLLGDSALYLCASSLQARIYEQYFGPGTRLTVT.

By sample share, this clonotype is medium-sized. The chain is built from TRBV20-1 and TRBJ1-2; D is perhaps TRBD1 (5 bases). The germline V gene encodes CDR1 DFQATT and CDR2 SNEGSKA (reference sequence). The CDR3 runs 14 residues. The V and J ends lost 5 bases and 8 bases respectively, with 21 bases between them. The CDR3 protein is CSASGQAGYRGYTF. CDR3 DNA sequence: TGCAGTGCTTCAGGGCAGGCAGGGTATAGAGGCTACACCTTC.

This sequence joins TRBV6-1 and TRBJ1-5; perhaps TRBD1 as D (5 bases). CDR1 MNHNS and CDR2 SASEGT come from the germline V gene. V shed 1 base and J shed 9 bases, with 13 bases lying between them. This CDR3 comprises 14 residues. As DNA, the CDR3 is TGTGCCAGCAGTGAAGGGCCAGGGCGTCCGCCCCAGCATTTT. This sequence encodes CASSEGPGRPPQHF.

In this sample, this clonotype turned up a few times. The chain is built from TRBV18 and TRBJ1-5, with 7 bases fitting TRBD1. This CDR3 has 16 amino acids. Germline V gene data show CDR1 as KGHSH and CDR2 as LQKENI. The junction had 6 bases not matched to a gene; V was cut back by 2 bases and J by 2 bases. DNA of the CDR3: TGTGCCAGCTCACCAATGGCAGGGGGGGGCAATCAGCCCCAGCATTTT. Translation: CASSPMAGGGNQPQHF. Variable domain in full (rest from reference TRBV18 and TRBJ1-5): NAGVMQNPRHLVRRRGQEARLRCSPMKGHSHVYWYRQLPEEGLKFMVYLQKENIIDESGMPKERFSAEFPKEGPSILRIQQVVRGDSAAYFCASSPMAGGGNQPQHFGDGTRLSIL.

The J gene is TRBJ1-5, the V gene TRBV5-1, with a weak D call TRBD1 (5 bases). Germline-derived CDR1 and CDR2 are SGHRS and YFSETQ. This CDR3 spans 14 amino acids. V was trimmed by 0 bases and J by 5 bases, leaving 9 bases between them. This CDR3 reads CASSLGTNDQPQHF. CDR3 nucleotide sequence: TGCGCCAGCAGCTTGGGGACAAACGATCAGCCCCAGCATTTT.

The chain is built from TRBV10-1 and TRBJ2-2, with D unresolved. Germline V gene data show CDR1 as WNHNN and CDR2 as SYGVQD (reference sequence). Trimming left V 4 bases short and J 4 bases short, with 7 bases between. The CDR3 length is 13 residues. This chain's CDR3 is CASSARATGELFF. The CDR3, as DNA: TGCGCCAGCAGTGCTAGGGCCACCGGGGAGCTGTTTTTT.

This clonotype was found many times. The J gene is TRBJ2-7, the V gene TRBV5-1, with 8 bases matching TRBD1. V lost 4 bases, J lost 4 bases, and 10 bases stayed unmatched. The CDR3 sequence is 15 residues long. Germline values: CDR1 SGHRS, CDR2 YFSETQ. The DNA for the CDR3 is TGCGCCAGCAGCATCGGTCGGACAGGGCTGTACGAGCAGTACTTC. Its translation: CASSIGRTGLYEQYF.

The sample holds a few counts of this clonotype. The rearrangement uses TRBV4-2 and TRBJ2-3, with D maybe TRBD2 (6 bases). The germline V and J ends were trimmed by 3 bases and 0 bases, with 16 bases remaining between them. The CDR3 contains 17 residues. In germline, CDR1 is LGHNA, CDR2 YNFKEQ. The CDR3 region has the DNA TGTGCCAGCAGCCAGAGTGGGACTCAATCTAGCACAGATACGCAGTATTTT. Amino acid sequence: CASSQSGTQSSTDTQYF.